The 19 T cell receptor beta chains given below trace back to one sample, sequenced in a study of Graves' ophthalmopathy and Graves' hyperthyroidism. Amplification targeted the TCR beta CDR3 regions, with RNA transcripts as the source material. Second-round multiplex PCR came after first-round RT-PCR with HTBI primers. TCRdb independently ran MiXCR on the multiplex PCR reads; one entry per CDR3 protein. Of hundreds of thousands of distinct CDR3 sequences detected, approximately 15% appear once; the ten largest clones hold about 10%. The specimen sequenced was blood. The receptors were sampled from a woman aged 30 to 39 with Graves' ophthalmopathy.

The V call is TRBV5-1, the J call TRBJ2-5; D is perhaps TRBD1 (5 bases). V was shortened by 5 bases and J by 1 base, with 18 bases between the two germline ends. This CDR3 has 16 amino acids. CDR1 is SGHRS, CDR2 YFSETQ, per germline. The CDR3 nucleotides read TGCGCCAGCAGAATCGGAAATGGGGCGCCCCAAGAGACCCAGTACTTC. Its protein product is CASRIGNGAPQETQYF.

This clonotype was observed a handful of times. Sequence at one end of the junction differs from germline and may be a read error. V gene TRBV6-1 combines with J gene TRBJ2-4; 8 nucleotides align to TRBD2. Germline CDR1 reads MNHNS; CDR2 reads SASEGT. This CDR3 has 14 amino acids. The CDR3 spells CASSEFSGADIKYF. The DNA of the CDR3 is TGTGCCAGCAGTGAATTTAGCGGGGCTGACATTAAGTACTTC.

This clonotype was counted many times. The chain has TRBV27 and TRBJ2-7; tentative D call: TRBD1 (6 bases). The CDR3 is 13 residues long. V was pared by 3 bases and J by 5 bases, with 11 bases between. From germline, CDR1 is MNHEY and CDR2 SMNVEV (reference sequence). CDR3 amino acids: CASSFSGANEQYF. CDR3 coding DNA: TGTGCCAGCAGTTTTTCAGGGGCCAACGAGCAGTACTTC.

Ten or more counts support this clonotype. V and J are TRBV27 and TRBJ2-7, with D possibly being TRBD1 (6 bases). This CDR3 is 13 amino acids long. CDR1 is MNHEY, CDR2 SMNVEV, per germline (reference sequence). Trimming removed 1 base at V and 5 bases at J, with 9 bases between. The CDR3 sequence: CASSLLQGDEQYF. Here the CDR3 DNA reads TGTGCCAGCAGTTTATTACAGGGTGACGAGCAGTACTTC.

This clonotype has a count of ten or more. The CDR3 DNA follows: TGCGCCAGCAGCCCCCTCGGGCGGGGGGCCAGAGAGACCCAGTACTTC. Its protein product is CASSPLGRGARETQYF. The chain links TRBV4-1 to TRBJ2-5; 8 bases align to TRBD2. J was trimmed by 4 bases and V by 4 bases; bases with no gene match: 11. CDR3 size: 16 residues. Germline CDR1 reads MGHRA; CDR2 reads YSYEKL.

Concerning this clonotype itself: A much larger clone differs from this one at a single base, so this may be a read error. This chain connects TRBV9 to TRBJ2-7; D is perhaps TRBD1 or TRBD2 (5 bases each). This CDR3 has 14 amino acids. Trimming cost V 4 bases and J 6 bases, with 17 bases left between them. CDR1 is SGDLS and CDR2 is YYNGEE in the germline V gene. The CDR3 bases are TGTGCCAGCAGCTCCCGGGACCAAACCGGCGAGCAGTACTTC. It translates to CASSSRDQTGEQYF.

In this sample, this clonotype turned up many times. The gene calls are TRBV7-2 and TRBJ2-7; 10 positions match TRBD1. Germline-derived CDR1 and CDR2 are SGHTA and FQGNSA. The V gene end was trimmed by 6 bases and the J gene end by 0 bases; junction bases not matched to a gene: 5. The CDR3 spans 15 residues. This CDR3 reads CASREGQGSSYEQYF. CDR3 DNA sequence: TGTGCCAGCAGAGAGGGACAGGGGAGCTCCTACGAGCAGTACTTC.

This clonotype was seen at least ten times. V is TRBV7-2 and J is TRBJ1-2; the D is unclear. The V and J ends lost 4 bases and 0 bases respectively, with 12 bases between them. CDR1 is SGHTA and CDR2 is FQGNSA in the germline V gene. CDR3 length equals 15 residues. The CDR3: CASSSGTETNYGYTF. CDR3 sequence (DNA): TGTGCCAGCAGCTCAGGAACAGAGACTAACTATGGCTACACCTTC.

This clonotype was recorded many times. V usage is TRBV4-1 and J usage is TRBJ1-1; perhaps TRBD1 as D (5 bases). The CDR3 totals 16 residues. Trimming took 1 base from V and 4 from J, leaving 16 bases between them. The V gene's germline CDR1 is MGHRA and CDR2 YSYEKL. The CDR3 DNA sequence: TGCGCCAGCAGCCAAGGGACCCTGCACGGGGGCACTGAAGCTTTCTTT. This encodes CASSQGTLHGGTEAFF.

About this clonotype: A clone one base away is much larger, so this may be a read error. The chain recombines TRBV3-1 with TRBJ2-4, with D tentatively TRBD2 (6 bases). Germline CDR1 is LGHDT and CDR2 is YNNKEL (reference sequence). V lost 5 bases and J lost 0, with 8 bases in between. The CDR3 runs 14 residues. The CDR3 nucleotides are TGTGCCAGCAGCGCGGGACTAGCCAAAAACATTCAGTACTTC. Amino acid sequence: CASSAGLAKNIQYF. The variable domain in full, completed from reference TRBV3-1 and TRBJ2-4, reads DTAVSQTPKYLVTQMGNDKSIKCEQNLGHDTMYWYKQDSKKFLKIMFSYNNKELIINETVPNRFSPKSPDKAHLNLHINSLELGDSAVYFCASSAGLAKNIQYFGAGTRLSVL.

This clonotype was counted many times. The chain is built from TRBV30 and TRBJ2-7, with D possibly being TRBD2 (6 bases). Trimming took 3 bases from V and 4 from J, leaving 13 bases between them. The CDR3 has 13 amino acids. The V gene's germline CDR1 is GTSNPN and CDR2 SVGIG (reference sequence). CDR3 nucleotide sequence: TGTGCCTGGAGCCGGGACTTAACATACGAGCAGTACTTC. As protein: CAWSRDLTYEQYF.

This clonotype showed up many times. The chain joins TRBV20-1 to TRBJ2-7, with D possibly matching TRBD2 (6 bases). V was clipped by 2 bases and J by 5 bases, with 16 bases between them. Germline lookup yields CDR1 DFQATT and CDR2 SNEGSKA (reference sequence). The length of the CDR3 is 14 residues. CDR3 sequence: CSARFAGPSDEQYF. The CDR3 DNA reads as TGCAGTGCTAGATTCGCGGGACCCTCTGACGAGCAGTACTTC.

This clonotype was observed at least ten times. The chain combines TRBV12-3 or TRBV12-4 with TRBJ2-2, with 8 nucleotides matching TRBD1. V shed 5 bases, J shed 1 base, and the junction held 6 bases outside the gene matches. This CDR3 has 16 residues. As DNA, the CDR3 is TGTGCCAGCAGTCCTGGGGACAGGTTGAACACCGGGGAGCTGTTTTTT. This codes for CASSPGDRLNTGELFF.

This rearrangement joins TRBV12-3 or TRBV12-4 to TRBJ2-5; 13 nucleotides line up with TRBD2. The CDR3 has 15 residues. Trimming cost V 4 bases and J 7 bases; bases outside gene matches: 6. The CDR3 DNA sequence: TGTGCCAGCAGTTGGACTAGCGGGAGTGGCGTGACCCAGTACTTC. It yields the protein CASSWTSGSGVTQYF.

This clonotype has a count of ten or more. One junction end does not reproduce the germline sequence, and a read error may be involved. This sequence joins TRBV6-1 and TRBJ1-2; D is perhaps TRBD1 (6 bases). Germline CDR1 reads MNHNS; CDR2 reads SASEGT. The CDR3 spans 16 residues. The CDR3: CASSPDGGLSHYGHTF. Written as DNA, the CDR3 is TGTGCCAGCAGTCCCGATGGGGGCCTGTCCCATTATGGCCACACCTTC.

The chain links TRBV6-1 to TRBJ2-5; D is possibly TRBD1 (6 bases). Trimming removed 7 bases at V and 5 bases at J, with 17 bases between. The CDR3 sequence is 14 residues long. The germline V gene encodes CDR1 MNHNS and CDR2 SASEGT. In nucleotides, the CDR3 is TGTGCCAGCATAACACACAGGGTGCGGGAGACCCAGTACTTC. This translates into CASITHRVRETQYF.

This clonotype was seen at least ten times. V usage is TRBV6-1 and J usage is TRBJ2-7, with D perhaps TRBD2 (6 bases). The ends were cut back, 8 bases at V and 0 bases at J, with 11 bases in the middle. The CDR3 length is 13 residues. Germline values: CDR1 MNHNS, CDR2 SASEGT. The CDR3 spells CASRPTSSYEQYF. The CDR3 nucleotides read TGTGCCAGCCGGCCGACTAGCTCCTACGAGCAGTACTTC.

This clonotype was picked up a small number of times. V gene TRBV20-1 combines with J gene TRBJ1-1; 7 bases agree with TRBD1. V lost 4 bases and J lost 0; bases outside the gene matches: 8. Germline CDR1 reads DFQATT; CDR2 reads SNEGSKA (reference sequence). The CDR3 sequence is 15 residues long. The CDR3: CSATWDSHMNTEAFF. In nucleotides, the CDR3 is TGCAGTGCTACGTGGGACAGCCACATGAACACTGAAGCTTTCTTT.

This clonotype was seen ten or more times. V gene TRBV11-2 combines with J gene TRBJ2-5; tentatively, D is TRBD2 (5 bases). The CDR3 consists of 12 residues. V lost 7 bases, J lost 2 bases, and 8 bases lay in between. Germline assignment: CDR1 SGHAT and CDR2 FQNNGV. This CDR3 reads CASTPGQETQYF. The CDR3 DNA reads as TGTGCCAGCACCCCGGGGCAAGAGACCCAGTACTTC.